These 32 T cell receptor beta chains originate from one sample sequenced in a study of PD-1 blockade in classical Hodgkin lymphoma. With no exception, relapse followed autologous stem cell transplantation in all patients, and brentuximab vedotin exposure varied. This table comes from immunoSEQ multiplex PCR, and its TCRdb copy is limited to in-frame clones, with some not included. The sample lists some 84,000 clones, around 90% occurring once. Sequencing was performed on peripheral blood mononuclear cells (PBMCs), taken at baseline. The source of these receptors is a human donor with classical Hodgkin lymphoma.

This clone was detected once. The chain employs TRBV7-2 and TRBJ2-7; D possibly corresponds to TRBD2 (5 bases). This CDR3 is 16 amino acids long. Trimming stripped 2 bases from V and 0 bases from J, with 14 bases between. Germline V gene data show CDR1 as SGHTA and CDR2 as FQGNSA. In DNA form, the CDR3 reads TGTGCCAGCAGCTTAAGAGCGGATCCTAGCTCCTACGAGCAGTACTTC. Translated: CASSLRADPSSYEQYF.

The chain carries TRBV15 and TRBJ2-1; D remains unclear. V lost 6 bases and J lost 8, with 8 bases in between. The germline CDR1 and CDR2 sequences are LNHNV and YYDKDF (reference sequence). The CDR3 runs to 11 residues. The CDR3 protein is CATRRVDEQFF. DNA for the CDR3: TGTGCCACCAGACGTGTGGATGAGCAGTTCTTC.

The CDR3 DNA reads as TGCGCCAGCAGCCCACGGACAGGGGTGATAAACACTGAAGCTTTCTTT. It specifies CASSPRTGVINTEAFF. This sequence joins TRBV5-1 and TRBJ1-1; 9 bases fit TRBD1. V shed 4 bases and J 2 bases; nucleotides not matched to a gene: 9. The germline gives CDR1 SGHRS, CDR2 YFSETQ. This CDR3 has 16 residues.

This clone was observed a handful of times. The rearrangement links TRBV28 to TRBJ2-7, with D tentatively TRBD2 (5 bases). Per the germline V gene, CDR1 is MDHEN and CDR2 is SYDVKM. The CDR3 totals 14 residues. V dropped 5 bases and J dropped 3 bases, with 14 bases sitting between them. Here the CDR3 reads CASSVGSEGYEQYF. Written as DNA, the CDR3 is TGTGCCAGCAGTGTTGGCTCCGAGGGCTACGAGCAGTACTTC.

This chain connects TRBV28 to TRBJ1-5, with D unresolved. This CDR3 region has 13 residues. Deletions cut 7 bases from V and 2 bases from J, with 9 bases between. Germline-derived CDR1 and CDR2 are MDHEN and SYDVKM. CDR3 coding DNA: TGTGCCAGCATCCACGGCGGCAATCAGCCCCAGCATTTT. Its protein product is CASIHGGNQPQHF.

The chain joins TRBV10-1 to TRBJ2-7, with 9 bases matching TRBD2. Unmatched junction bases numbered 7, after V lost 2 bases and J lost 5 bases. Germline V CDR1 and CDR2: WNHNN, SYGVQD (reference sequence). This CDR3 is built from 15 residues. CDR3 residues: CASSENSGSFNEQYF. CDR3 bases: TGCGCCAGCAGTGAGAATAGCGGGAGTTTCAACGAGCAGTACTTC.

This chain links TRBV29-1 with TRBJ2-1, with 7 bases matching TRBD1. In germline, CDR1 is SQVTM, CDR2 ANQGSEA. This CDR3 region has 14 residues. J was trimmed by 6 bases and V by 7 bases; bases with no gene match: 12. The CDR3 bases are TGCAGCGCCAGACACAGGGGTTTCATCAATGAGCAGTTCTTC. This codes for CSARHRGFINEQFF.

The gene calls are TRBV2 and TRBJ1-4; TRBD1 is a possible D gene (5 bases). The CDR3 is 16 amino acids. The germline V and J ends were trimmed by 4 bases and 0 bases, with 12 bases remaining between them. Per germline, CDR1 SNHLY and CDR2 FYNNEI. The CDR3 DNA reads as TGTGCCAGCAGTGGGATGACAGCTACAACTAATGAAAAACTGTTTTTT. The encoded protein is CASSGMTATTNEKLFF.

This clone was recorded only once. The chain is built from TRBV5-8 and TRBJ1-1; no definite D call. This CDR3 contains 15 residues. V lost 0 bases to trimming and J lost 0 bases, with 9 bases between them. CDR1 SGHTS and CDR2 YDEGEE come from the germline V gene. The CDR3 here is CASSLEGGVNTEAFF. The CDR3, as DNA: TGTGCCAGCAGCTTGGAGGGCGGCGTGAACACTGAAGCTTTCTTT.

The CDR3, as DNA: TGCGCCAGCAGTGAGTCAGGGGTTCGCGAGCAGTACTTC. This codes for CASSESGVREQYF. This rearrangement joins TRBV10-2 to TRBJ2-7, with D perhaps matching TRBD1 (5 bases). The ends were cut back, 0 bases at V and 6 bases at J, with 9 bases in the middle. The germline V gene has CDR1 WSHSY and CDR2 SAAADI. There are 13 residues in the CDR3.

The count of this clone is one. The rearrangement links TRBV25-1 to TRBJ2-1; D gene ambiguous. Germline CDR1 reads MGHDK; CDR2 reads SYGVNS. The CDR3 spans 11 residues. V lost 7 bases and J 7 bases, leaving 8 bases between the germline ends. The CDR3 bases are TGTGCCAGCACTACTGGGAATGAGCAGTTCTTC. It specifies CASTTGNEQFF.

This clone was detected once. The chain joins TRBV28 to TRBJ2-7; tentatively, D is TRBD2 (6 bases). CDR3 size: 15 residues. Germline-derived CDR1 and CDR2 are MDHEN and SYDVKM. The V gene lost 5 bases and the J gene lost 1 base, with 15 bases spanning the gap. The CDR3 DNA sequence: TGTGCCAGCAGTCAAGTCGGGACTGCATCCTACGAGCAGTACTTC. It codes for CASSQVGTASYEQYF.

This chain uses TRBV30 with TRBJ1-1, with a tentative D call TRBD1 (5 bases). V lost 2 bases and J lost 10, with 17 bases in between. CDR1 and CDR2 (germline): GTSNPN, SVGIG (reference sequence). This CDR3 spans 13 amino acids. The CDR3 reads CAWSSGQGLAAFF. The CDR3 DNA reads as TGTGCCTGGAGTTCGGGGCAGGGTCTGGCAGCTTTCTTT. Supplemented by reference TRBV30 and TRBJ1-1, the full variable domain reads SQTIHQWPATLVQPVGSPLSLECTVEGTSNPNLYWYRQAAGRGLQLLFYSVGIGQISSEVPQNLSASRPQDRQFILSSKKLLLSDSGFYLCAWSSGQGLAAFFGQGTRLTVV.

The chain recombines TRBV7-2 with TRBJ2-7; 8 bases align to TRBD2. The CDR3 contains 15 residues. With 0 bases clipped from V and 5 bases from J, the junction kept 6 bases outside the gene matches. From germline, CDR1 is SGHTA and CDR2 FQGNSA. The CDR3 here is CASSLASGRGNEQYF. Written as DNA, the CDR3 is TGTGCCAGCAGCTTAGCGAGCGGGAGAGGTAACGAGCAGTACTTC. Drawing the rest from reference TRBV7-2 and TRBJ2-7, the complete variable domain is GAGVSQSPSNKVTEKGKDVELRCDPISGHTALYWYRQSLGQGLEFLIYFQGNSAPDKSGLPSDRFSAERTGGSVSTLTIQRTQQEDSAVYLCASSLASGRGNEQYFGPGTRLTVT.

The chain uses TRBV7-2 and TRBJ1-2; tentatively, D is TRBD1 (6 bases). Germline V gene data show CDR1 as SGHTA and CDR2 as FQGNSA. V lost 5 bases to trimming and J lost 3 bases, with 16 bases between them. CDR3 length: 15 amino acids. In DNA form, the CDR3 reads TGTGCCAGCAGCGTCCGGGACAAACGCGACTATGGCTACACCTTC. Its translation: CASSVRDKRDYGYTF.

This clone was detected only a few times. This chain uses TRBV4-3 with TRBJ1-2, with 8 bases aligning to TRBD1. The CDR3 totals 15 residues. The ends lost 2 bases at V and 4 bases at J; junction bases unmatched: 6. In germline, CDR1 is LGHNA, CDR2 YSLEER. CDR3 DNA: TGCGCCAGCAGCCAACAGGGGGCCTTCTCCTATGGCTACACCTTC. It specifies CASSQQGAFSYGYTF.

Details on this clone: A junction end diverges from the germline sequence, so it may reflect a read error. J is TRBJ2-7 and V is TRBV18; D gene uncertain. Germline V gives CDR1 KGHSH, CDR2 LQKENI. The CDR3 contains 13 residues. The CDR3: CASSPRNPYEQYF. In DNA, the CDR3 is TGTGCCAGCTCTCCACGGAACCCCTACGAGCAGTACTTC. Looking up the rest from reference TRBV18 and TRBJ2-7 gives the full variable domain: NAGVMQNPRHLVRRRGQEARLRCSPMKGHSHVYWYRQLPEEGLKFMVYLQKENIIDESGMPKERFSAEFPKEGPSILRIQQVVRGDSAAYFCASSPRNPYEQYFGPGTRLTVT.

The V call is TRBV6-5, the J call TRBJ2-7; TRBD2 matches 11 bases. Germline CDR1 MNHEY, CDR2 SVGAGI. This CDR3 has 14 residues. V gave up 5 bases and J gave up 4 bases; unmatched junction bases: 4. The CDR3 sequence is CASSTGTSGYEQYF. The CDR3 nucleotides read TGTGCCAGCAGTACCGGGACTAGCGGTTACGAGCAGTACTTC.

This clone was detected once. This chain links TRBV16 with TRBJ1-2; D is unclear. Trimming pared 3 bases from V and 0 bases from J, leaving 5 bases between. The CDR3 sequence is 13 residues long. In germline, CDR1 is KGHSY, CDR2 FQNENV. The CDR3 nucleotides read TGTGCCAGCAGCCAGACGGCTAACTATGGCTACACCTTC. Translation: CASSQTANYGYTF.

J is TRBJ2-7 and V is TRBV6-5, with 11 bases identical to TRBD1. Per the germline V gene, CDR1 is MNHEY and CDR2 is SVGAGI. V lost 4 bases, J lost 3 bases, and 5 bases stayed unmatched. This CDR3 has 15 amino acids. The CDR3, as DNA: TGTGCCAGCAGTTCACCGGGACAGGGGGACTACGAGCAGTACTTC. Protein sequence: CASSSPGQGDYEQYF.

The chain joins TRBV7-2 to TRBJ1-2, with 7 nucleotides matching TRBD1. The CDR3 covers 15 residues. CDR1 SGHTA and CDR2 FQGNSA come from the germline V gene. V trimming: 1 base; J trimming: 2 bases; junction bases outside the gene matches: 4. CDR3 DNA: TGTGCCAGCAGCTTAGAGTCAGGGGGGAACTATGGCTACACCTTC. This translates into CASSLESGGNYGYTF.

Only one count was recorded for this clone. The chain employs TRBV2 and TRBJ2-5; D might be TRBD1 (5 bases). The V gene lost 4 bases and the J gene lost 2 bases, with 11 bases spanning the gap. CDR3 size: 14 residues. The V gene's germline CDR1 is SNHLY and CDR2 FYNNEI. The CDR3 is CASSGQNEQETQYF. The CDR3 DNA is TGTGCCAGCAGTGGACAGAATGAACAAGAGACCCAGTACTTC.

The V gene is TRBV27, the J gene TRBJ2-3, with D possibly matching TRBD2 (7 bases). V lost 5 bases to trimming and J lost 12 bases, with 21 bases between them. The germline gives CDR1 MNHEY, CDR2 SMNVEV (reference sequence). The CDR3 contains 14 residues. CDR3 sequence: CASSPLGGVAVQYF. The CDR3, as DNA: TGTGCCAGCAGTCCTCTAGGGGGGGTCGCCGTTCAGTATTTT.

The chain uses TRBV6-5 and TRBJ2-7; weak D call: TRBD1 (5 bases). V was shortened by 5 bases and J by 7 bases, with 9 bases between the two germline ends. CDR1 is MNHEY, CDR2 SVGAGI, per germline. CDR3 length: 11 residues. The CDR3 DNA reads as TGTGCCAGCAGTACAGGTGTTGAGCAGTACTTC. This sequence encodes CASSTGVEQYF.

The V gene is TRBV2, the J gene TRBJ2-2; TRBD2 matches at 12 bases. V shed 3 bases and J 3 bases; nucleotides not matched to a gene: 2. The CDR3 is 16 residues long. Germline CDR1 SNHLY, CDR2 FYNNEI. The chain's CDR3 is CASSEGTSGYTGELFF. DNA for the CDR3: TGTGCCAGCAGTGAGGGGACTAGCGGGTACACCGGGGAGCTGTTTTTT.

This chain links TRBV30 with TRBJ2-6; D may be TRBD1 (6 bases). V was pared by 3 bases and J by 1 base, with 7 bases between. Germline loops: CDR1 GTSNPN, CDR2 SVGIG (reference sequence). The CDR3 has 14 residues. For the CDR3, the DNA is TGTGCCTGGAGCACAGGGTCTGGGGCCAACGTCCTGACTTTC. Translation: CAWSTGSGANVLTF.

The genes are TRBV4-2 and TRBJ1-4, with a possible D match to TRBD1 (6 bases). Germline V lookup: CDR1 LGHNA, CDR2 YNFKEQ. CDR3 length: 15 amino acids. V lost 1 base and J lost 8, with 14 bases in between. CDR3 sequence: CASSQVGGEGEKLFF. CDR3 nucleotides: TGTGCCAGCAGCCAAGTCGGGGGCGAGGGAGAAAAACTGTTTTTT.

The chain carries TRBV4-1 and TRBJ2-3, with D unclear. Trimming took 4 bases from V and 2 from J, leaving 4 bases between them. The CDR3 runs 12 residues. Germline lookup yields CDR1 MGHRA and CDR2 YSYEKL. This CDR3 is CASSRTTDTQYF. As DNA, the CDR3 is TGCGCCAGCAGCCGAACCACAGATACGCAGTATTTT.

This clone was seen a single time. The chain is built from TRBV28 and TRBJ2-5; tentatively, D is TRBD2 (6 bases). This CDR3 has 15 amino acids. V gave up 7 bases and J gave up 2 bases, with 17 bases separating them. Germline values: CDR1 MDHEN, CDR2 SYDVKM. The CDR3 sequence is CASTSGGAGQETQYF. In nucleotides, the CDR3 is TGTGCCAGCACCTCCGGAGGGGCAGGGCAAGAGACCCAGTACTTC. The full variable domain, its missing parts supplied by reference TRBV28 and TRBJ2-5, is DVKVTQSSRYLVKRTGEKVFLECVQDMDHENMFWYRQDPGLGLRLIYFSYDVKMKEKGDIPEGYSVSREKKERFSLILESASTNQTSMYLCASTSGGAGQETQYFGPGTRLLVL.

The sample holds a few counts of this clone. J is TRBJ2-7 and V is TRBV11-2; D is unclear. Trimming cost V 2 bases and J 7 bases, with 21 bases left between them. This CDR3 spans 16 amino acids. Germline V gene data show CDR1 as SGHAT and CDR2 as FQNNGV. CDR3 residues: CASSLSGVRSAMEQYF. CDR3 nucleotides: TGTGCCAGCAGCTTATCCGGTGTCCGCTCAGCGATGGAGCAGTACTTC.

About this clone itself: One end of the junction does not line up with germline, which may come from a read error. J is TRBJ2-5 and V is TRBV7-7; D possibly corresponds to TRBD1 (6 bases). Germline assignment: CDR1 SSHAT and CDR2 FNYEAQ (reference sequence). The CDR3 covers 11 residues. CDR3 protein: CASSQGETQYF. The CDR3 DNA sequence: TGTGCTAGCAGCCAGGGGGAGACCCAGTACTTC.

The J gene is TRBJ2-5, the V gene TRBV7-9; TRBD1 matches at 7 bases. The CDR3 runs 15 residues. J gave up 2 bases and V 5 bases, and 8 bases lay outside the gene matches. Germline V lookup: CDR1 SEHNR, CDR2 FQNEAQ (reference sequence). The chain's CDR3 is CASSRLGTEQETQYF. As DNA, the CDR3 is TGTGCCAGCAGCCGATTAGGGACAGAACAAGAGACCCAGTACTTC. The entire variable domain, with the rest obtained from reference TRBV7-9 and TRBJ2-5, is as follows: DTGVSQNPRHKITKRGQNVTFRCDPISEHNRLYWYRQTLGQGPEFLTYFQNEAQLEKSRLLSDRFSAERPKGSFSTLEIQRTEQGDSAMYLCASSRLGTEQETQYFGPGTRLLVL.